This T cell receptor (beta chain) emerged from a study of CD8 T cells in ankylosing spondylitis. The CDR3 loop spans 17 amino acids. V was pared by 3 bases and J by 3 bases, with 20 bases between. TCRdb re-derived calls from the 5' RACE reads in MiXCR, one entry per CDR3 protein. The sample includes hundreds of thousands of distinct CDR3 sequences, roughly 20% seen only once; the top ten take around 12%. Sequencing was performed on blood, either unsorted or a sorted T cell fraction (not recorded which). The rearrangement joins TRBV12-3 or TRBV12-4 to TRBJ2-5; D is undetermined. This sequence was found in a male donor with ankylosing spondylitis or in good health (not recorded which). CDR3 DNA: TGTGCCAGCAGTTTTTTCGGTTTGGCGGCGTCCGAAGAGACCCAGTACTTC. Translation: CASSFFGLAASEETQYF.